A selection of T cell receptor beta chains follows, all from one sample in a study of blood T cell repertoires in COVID-19. The table came from immunoSEQ multiplex PCR; TCRdb's copy has only in-frame clones and leaves some out. The data contain about 280,000 clones, around nine tenths of them singletons. Sequenced sample: PBMCs or T cells enriched from blood (not recorded which). Every receptor here comes from a woman in her forties who had recovered from COVID-19. Both conserved end residues are part of each CDR3. The D gene is left open where the match is weak. For some rows the clone size is stated as once, few or many, or as a class when expanded; others skip it.

abundance: .; v_gene: TRBV19; j_gene: TRBJ1-1; d_gene: .; CDR3aa: CASSIGISQDEAFF; CDR3nt: TGTGCCAGTAGTATAGGTATCTCACAGGATGAAGCTTTCTTT
abundance: .; v_gene: TRBV9; j_gene: TRBJ2-7; d_gene: TRBD2; CDR3aa: CASSPRAGVRNEQYF; CDR3nt: TGTGCCAGCAGCCCCCGAGCGGGAGTAAGGAACGAGCAGTACTTC
abundance: .; v_gene: TRBV27; j_gene: TRBJ2-7; d_gene: TRBD1; CDR3aa: CASSFPGTGHPQYF; CDR3nt: TGTGCCAGCAGTTTCCCCGGGACAGGGCACCCGCAGTACTTC
abundance: .; v_gene: TRBV18; j_gene: TRBJ2-2; d_gene: .; CDR3aa: CASSTDLARTGELFF; CDR3nt: TGTGCCAGCTCAACAGACCTGGCCCGCACCGGGGAGCTGTTTTTT
abundance: .; v_gene: TRBV2; j_gene: TRBJ2-7; d_gene: TRBD2; CDR3aa: CASKRTSAYEQYF; CDR3nt: TGTGCCAGCAAGAGGACTAGCGCTTACGAGCAGTACTTC
abundance: .; v_gene: TRBV28; j_gene: TRBJ1-1; d_gene: .; CDR3aa: CASSLRGTEAFF; CDR3nt: TGTGCCAGCAGTCTTCGAGGGACTGAAGCTTTCTTT
abundance: .; v_gene: TRBV9; j_gene: TRBJ1-2; d_gene: .; CDR3aa: CASSARYYGYTF; CDR3nt: TGTGCCAGCAGCGCCAGATACTATGGCTACACCTTC
abundance: .; v_gene: TRBV14; j_gene: TRBJ2-7; d_gene: TRBD1; CDR3aa: CASSRDRAYEQYF; CDR3nt: TGTGCCAGCAGCCGGGACAGGGCATACGAGCAGTACTTC
abundance: .; v_gene: TRBV27; j_gene: TRBJ1-3; d_gene: TRBD1; CDR3aa: CASSSGQGNTIYF; CDR3nt: TGTGCCAGCAGTTCGGGACAGGGAAACACCATATATTTT
abundance: .; v_gene: TRBV21-1; j_gene: TRBJ1-5; d_gene: .; CDR3aa: CASSKEPGADQPQHF; CDR3nt: TGTGCCAGCAGCAAAGAGCCAGGGGCGGATCAGCCCCAGCATTTT
abundance: .; v_gene: TRBV19; j_gene: TRBJ2-7; d_gene: .; CDR3aa: CASSSSRAGRIYEQYF; CDR3nt: TGTGCCAGTAGTAGTAGCAGGGCGGGGCGGATCTACGAGCAGTACTTC
abundance: .; v_gene: TRBV29-1; j_gene: TRBJ1-3; d_gene: .; CDR3aa: CSGREGSENTIYF; CDR3nt: TGCAGTGGAAGGGAGGGTTCGGAGAACACCATATATTTT
abundance: once; v_gene: TRBV28; j_gene: TRBJ2-7; d_gene: TRBD1; CDR3aa: CASSPGQGTHSYEQYF; CDR3nt: TGTGCCAGCAGCCCCGGACAGGGAACCCACTCCTACGAGCAGTACTTC
abundance: .; v_gene: TRBV19; j_gene: TRBJ2-7; d_gene: TRBD1; CDR3aa: CASGDRGSYEQYF; CDR3nt: TGTGCCAGCGGTGACAGGGGCTCCTACGAGCAGTACTTC
abundance: .; v_gene: TRBV30; j_gene: TRBJ1-5; d_gene: TRBD1; CDR3aa: CAWQTGGADSNQPQHF; CDR3nt: TGTGCCTGGCAGACAGGGGGCGCGGATAGCAATCAGCCCCAGCATTTT
abundance: once; v_gene: TRBV5-1; j_gene: TRBJ2-3; d_gene: TRBD2; CDR3aa: CASSGGGATDTQYF; CDR3nt: TGCGCCAGCAGCGGGGGGGGAGCCACAGATACGCAGTATTTT
abundance: .; v_gene: TRBV24-1; j_gene: TRBJ1-2; d_gene: TRBD1; CDR3aa: CATSDPGQGYGYTF; CDR3nt: TGTGCCACCAGTGACCCGGGACAGGGCTATGGCTACACCTTC
abundance: .; v_gene: TRBV4-1; j_gene: TRBJ1-4; d_gene: TRBD1; CDR3aa: CASSQAGTGETNEKLFF; CDR3nt: TGCGCCAGCAGCCAAGCCGGGACAGGGGAAACTAATGAAAAACTGTTTTTT
abundance: .; v_gene: TRBV18; j_gene: TRBJ1-1; d_gene: TRBD1; CDR3aa: CASSPRDREAAFF; CDR3nt: TGTGCCAGCTCACCCCGGGACAGGGAGGCAGCTTTCTTT
abundance: .; v_gene: TRBV18; j_gene: TRBJ1-1; d_gene: .; CDR3aa: CASSPERRTEAFF; CDR3nt: TGTGCCAGCTCTCCGGAGAGGAGGACTGAAGCTTTCTTT
abundance: few; v_gene: TRBV24-1; j_gene: TRBJ1-5; d_gene: .; CDR3aa: CATSDGIYSNQPQHF; CDR3nt: TGTGCCACCAGTGATGGTATCTATAGCAATCAGCCCCAGCATTTT
abundance: .; v_gene: TRBV11-2; j_gene: TRBJ2-7; d_gene: .; CDR3aa: CASSLEAAYEQYF; CDR3nt: TGTGCCAGCAGCTTAGAAGCGGCCTACGAGCAGTACTTC
abundance: .; v_gene: TRBV7-2; j_gene: TRBJ2-1; d_gene: TRBD2; CDR3aa: CASSPTSGSSYNEQFF; CDR3nt: TGTGCCAGCAGCCCGACTAGCGGGAGTTCCTACAATGAGCAGTTCTTC
abundance: .; v_gene: TRBV29-1; j_gene: TRBJ2-5; d_gene: .; CDR3aa: CSVAGRFEAQYF; CDR3nt: TGCAGCGTCGCAGGGCGGTTCGAGGCCCAGTACTTC
abundance: .; v_gene: TRBV2; j_gene: TRBJ2-3; d_gene: .; CDR3aa: CASIGARLGDTDTQYF; CDR3nt: TGTGCCAGCATCGGAGCTCGGCTAGGGGACACAGATACGCAGTATTTT
abundance: .; v_gene: TRBV15; j_gene: TRBJ1-4; d_gene: TRBD1; CDR3aa: CATSTRTGPFDKLFF; CDR3nt: TGTGCCACAAGCACCCGGACAGGACCCTTTGATAAACTGTTTTTT
abundance: .; v_gene: TRBV11-3; j_gene: TRBJ2-2; d_gene: .; CDR3aa: CASSFRGAAEGANTGELFF; CDR3nt: TGTGCCAGCAGCTTTCGGGGTGCCGCGGAGGGGGCCAACACCGGGGAGCTGTTTTTT
abundance: few; v_gene: TRBV9; j_gene: TRBJ2-2; d_gene: TRBD2; CDR3aa: CASSVARTSGINTGELFF; CDR3nt: TGTGCCAGCAGCGTAGCTCGGACTAGCGGCATAAACACCGGGGAGCTGTTTTTT